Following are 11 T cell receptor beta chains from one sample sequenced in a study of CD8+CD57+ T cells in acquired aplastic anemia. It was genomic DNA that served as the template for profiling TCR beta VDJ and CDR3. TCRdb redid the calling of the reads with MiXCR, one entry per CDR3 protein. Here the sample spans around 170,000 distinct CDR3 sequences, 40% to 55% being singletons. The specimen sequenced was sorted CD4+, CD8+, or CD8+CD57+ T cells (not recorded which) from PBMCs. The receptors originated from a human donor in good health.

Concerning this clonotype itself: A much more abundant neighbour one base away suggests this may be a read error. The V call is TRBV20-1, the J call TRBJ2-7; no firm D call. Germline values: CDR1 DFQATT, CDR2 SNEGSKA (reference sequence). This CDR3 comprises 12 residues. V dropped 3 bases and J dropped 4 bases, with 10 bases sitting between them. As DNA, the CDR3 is TGCAGTGCTAGCGGCACTATGTACGAGCAGTACTTC. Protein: CSASGTMYEQYF.

The CDR3 region has the DNA TGTGCCTGGAACCGGGACACTTACGACTATGGCTACACCTTC. This gives the protein CAWNRDTYDYGYTF. The chain combines TRBV30 with TRBJ1-2; possible D gene TRBD1, 6 bases. Trimming removed 4 bases at V and 3 bases at J, with 15 bases between. The CDR3 loop spans 14 amino acids. Germline V gives CDR1 GTSNPN, CDR2 SVGIG (reference sequence).

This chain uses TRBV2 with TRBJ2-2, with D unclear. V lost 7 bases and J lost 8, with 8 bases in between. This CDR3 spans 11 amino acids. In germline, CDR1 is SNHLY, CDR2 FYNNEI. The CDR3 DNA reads TGTGCCAGCACAGGCAATGGGGAGCTGTTTTTT. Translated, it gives CASTGNGELFF.

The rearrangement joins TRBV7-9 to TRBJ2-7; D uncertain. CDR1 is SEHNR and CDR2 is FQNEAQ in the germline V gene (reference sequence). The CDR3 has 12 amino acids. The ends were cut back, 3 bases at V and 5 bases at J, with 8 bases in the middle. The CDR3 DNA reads TGTGCCAGCAGCTTTTCCCGGGACGAGCAGTACTTC. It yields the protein CASSFSRDEQYF.

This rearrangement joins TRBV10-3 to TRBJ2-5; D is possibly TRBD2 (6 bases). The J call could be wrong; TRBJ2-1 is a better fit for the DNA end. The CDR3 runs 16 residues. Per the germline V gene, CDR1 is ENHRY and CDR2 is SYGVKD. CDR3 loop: CAITLRAGGTHNEQFF. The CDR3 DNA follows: TGTGCCATCACCCTGCGCGCGGGCGGGACCCACAATGAGCAGTTCTTC.

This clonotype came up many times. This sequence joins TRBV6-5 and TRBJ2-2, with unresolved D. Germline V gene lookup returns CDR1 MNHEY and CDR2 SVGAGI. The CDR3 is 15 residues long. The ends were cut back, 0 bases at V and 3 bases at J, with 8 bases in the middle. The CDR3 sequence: CASSYSGLHTGELFF. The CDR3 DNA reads TGTGCCAGCAGTTACTCGGGTCTACACACCGGGGAGCTGTTTTTT.

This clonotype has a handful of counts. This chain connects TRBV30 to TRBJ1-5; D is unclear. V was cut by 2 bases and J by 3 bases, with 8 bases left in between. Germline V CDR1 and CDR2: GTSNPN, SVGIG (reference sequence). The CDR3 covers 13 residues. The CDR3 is CAWSFDSNQPQHF. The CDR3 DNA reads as TGTGCCTGGAGTTTCGACTCCAATCAGCCCCAGCATTTT. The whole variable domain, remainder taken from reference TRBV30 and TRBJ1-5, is SQTIHQWPATLVQPVGSPLSLECTVEGTSNPNLYWYRQAAGRGLQLLFYSVGIGQISSEVPQNLSASRPQDRQFILSSKKLLLSDSGFYLCAWSFDSNQPQHFGDGTRLSIL.

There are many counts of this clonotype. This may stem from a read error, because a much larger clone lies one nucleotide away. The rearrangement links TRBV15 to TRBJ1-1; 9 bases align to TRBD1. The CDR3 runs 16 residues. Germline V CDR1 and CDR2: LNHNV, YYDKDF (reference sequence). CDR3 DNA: TGTGCCACCGGCAGCAGACAGGGGGAAACGAACACTGAAGCTTTCTTT. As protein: CATGSRQGETNTEAFF.

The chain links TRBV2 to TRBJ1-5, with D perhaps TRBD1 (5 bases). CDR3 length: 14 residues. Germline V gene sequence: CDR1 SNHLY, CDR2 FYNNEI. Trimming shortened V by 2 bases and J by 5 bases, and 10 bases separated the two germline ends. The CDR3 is CASSEQGADQPQHF. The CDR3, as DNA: TGTGCCAGCAGTGAACAAGGGGCTGATCAGCCCCAGCATTTT. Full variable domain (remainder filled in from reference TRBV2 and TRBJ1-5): EPEVTQTPSHQVTQMGQEVILRCVPISNHLYFYWYRQILGQKVEFLVSFYNNEISEKSEIFDDQFSVERPDGSNFTLKIRSTKLEDSAMYFCASSEQGADQPQHFGDGTRLSIL.

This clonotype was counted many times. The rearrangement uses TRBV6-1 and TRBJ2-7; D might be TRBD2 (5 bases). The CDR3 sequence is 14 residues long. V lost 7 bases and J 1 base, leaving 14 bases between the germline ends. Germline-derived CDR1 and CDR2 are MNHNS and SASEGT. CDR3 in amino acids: CASNRDTLSYEQYF. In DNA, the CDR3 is TGTGCCAGCAATCGGGATACACTTTCCTACGAGCAGTACTTC.

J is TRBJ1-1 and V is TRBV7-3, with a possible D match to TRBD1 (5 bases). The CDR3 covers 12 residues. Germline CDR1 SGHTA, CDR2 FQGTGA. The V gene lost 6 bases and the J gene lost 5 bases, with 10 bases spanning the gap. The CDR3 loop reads CASRGQGTEAFF. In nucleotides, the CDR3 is TGTGCCAGCAGGGGGCAGGGTACTGAAGCTTTCTTT.